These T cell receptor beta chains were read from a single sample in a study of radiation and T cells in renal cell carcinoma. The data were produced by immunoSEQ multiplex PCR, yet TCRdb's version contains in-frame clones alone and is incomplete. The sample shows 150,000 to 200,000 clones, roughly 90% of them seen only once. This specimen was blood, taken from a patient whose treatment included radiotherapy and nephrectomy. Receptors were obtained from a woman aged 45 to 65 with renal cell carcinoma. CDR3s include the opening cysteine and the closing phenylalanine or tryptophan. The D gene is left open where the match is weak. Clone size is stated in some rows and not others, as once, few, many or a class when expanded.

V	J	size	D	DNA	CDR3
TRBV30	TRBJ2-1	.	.	TGTGCCTGGAGCCGGGACAATGAGCAGTTCTTC	CAWSRDNEQFF
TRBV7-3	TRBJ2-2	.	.	TGTGCCAGCAGCTTAACCCGGGGGAACACCGGGGAGCTGTTTTTT	CASSLTRGNTGELFF
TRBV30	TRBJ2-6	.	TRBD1	TGTGCCTGGAGTAGGCGGACAGGGGGGTCTGGGGCCAACGTCCTGACTTTC	CAWSRRTGGSGANVLTF
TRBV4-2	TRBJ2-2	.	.	TGTGCCAGCAGCTCCGTAGGGTCGGGGGAGCTGTTTTTT	CASSSVGSGELFF
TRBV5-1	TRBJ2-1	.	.	TGCGCCAGCAGCTTGCGCAGGGACTCCTACAATGAGCAGTTCTTC	CASSLRRDSYNEQFF
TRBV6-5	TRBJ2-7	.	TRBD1	TGTGCCAGCAGCCCTTCGACAGGGGGCTTCTACGAGCAGTACTTC	CASSPSTGGFYEQYF
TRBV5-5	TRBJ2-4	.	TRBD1	TGTGCCAGCAGCCCCAGGACAGGGAATAATTTGAACATTCAGTACTTC	CASSPRTGNNLNIQYF
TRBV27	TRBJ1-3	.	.	TGTGCCAGCAGTTTATTTTGGGGCTCTGGAAACACCATATATTTT	CASSLFWGSGNTIYF
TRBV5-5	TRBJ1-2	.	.	TGTGCCAGCAGCTTATTACAGACAGCCTATGGCTACACCTTC	CASSLLQTAYGYTF
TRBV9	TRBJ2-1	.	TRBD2	TGTGCCAGCAGCCCATTCCGAGGGGGACTAGCGGTAGGCAATGAGCAGTTCTTC	CASSPFRGGLAVGNEQFF
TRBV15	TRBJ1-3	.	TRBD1	TGTGCCACCAGCAGGCAGGGGGTGTCCTCTGGAAACACCATATATTTT	CATSRQGVSSGNTIYF
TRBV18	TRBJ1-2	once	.	TGTGCCAGCTCACCTAGCGGGGGTTACTATGGCTACACCTTC	CASSPSGGYYGYTF
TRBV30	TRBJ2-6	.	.	TGTGCCTGTGGAGCCTCTGGGGCCAACGTCCTGACTTTC	CACGASGANVLTF
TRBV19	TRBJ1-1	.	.	TGTGCCAGTAGTATAGCAGGCCGGAGCTGGAGCACTGAAGCTTTCTTT	CASSIAGRSWSTEAFF
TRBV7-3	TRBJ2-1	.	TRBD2	TGTGCCAGCAGTTGGGAAGCCCGAACTAGCGGGGGGCTAACCAATGAGCAGTTCTTC	CASSWEARTSGGLTNEQFF
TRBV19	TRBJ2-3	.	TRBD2	TGTGCCAGTAGTAAACTAGCGGATAGCACAGATACGCAGTATTTT	CASSKLADSTDTQYF
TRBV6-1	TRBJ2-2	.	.	TGTGCGAGCACATCCTCGAACACCGGGGAGCTGTTTTTT	CASTSSNTGELFF
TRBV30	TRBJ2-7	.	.	TGTGCTTGGAGTGGCCAGGAAACCCACGAGCAGTACTTC	CAWSGQETHEQYF
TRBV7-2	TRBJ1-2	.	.	TGTGCCAGCAGCTTAGATGGGGGGTTCAACTATGGCTACACCTTC	CASSLDGGFNYGYTF
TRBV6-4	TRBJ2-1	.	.	TGTGCCAGGCCAATCGGACCATCCTCCTACAATGAGCAGTTCTTC	CARPIGPSSYNEQFF
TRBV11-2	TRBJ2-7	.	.	TGTGCCAGCACTTCGTTTGGGGGCGAGCAGTACTTC	CASTSFGGEQYF
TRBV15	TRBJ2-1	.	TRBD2	TGTGCCCACGGGAGCGGGAGCTACAATGAGCAGTTCTTC	CAHGSGSYNEQFF
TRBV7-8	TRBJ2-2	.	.	TGTGCCAGCAGATTCGCAGCGAACACCGGGGAGCTGTTTTTT	CASRFAANTGELFF
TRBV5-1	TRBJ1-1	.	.	TGCGCCAGCAGCTTTACAGAAATGAACACTGAAGCTTTCTTT	CASSFTEMNTEAFF
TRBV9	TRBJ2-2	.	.	TGTGCCAGCAGCGTCTCGAACACCGGGGAGCTGTTTTTT	CASSVSNTGELFF
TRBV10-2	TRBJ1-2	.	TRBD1	TGCGCCAGCAGTGGGAGGACAGGTTCCTACTATGGCTACACCTTC	CASSGRTGSYYGYTF
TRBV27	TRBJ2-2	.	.	TGTGCCAGCAGTGGTCCCGGCGGGGAGCTGTTTTTT	CASSGPGGELFF
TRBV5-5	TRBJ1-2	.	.	TGTGCCAGCAGCTTGGCGGCAGTTTTGGGTGGCTACACCTTC	CASSLAAVLGGYTF
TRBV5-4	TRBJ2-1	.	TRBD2	TGTGCCAGCAGCAAAGGGGTAGCGGGGGGGCTAGGTGAGCAGTTCTTC	CASSKGVAGGLGEQFF
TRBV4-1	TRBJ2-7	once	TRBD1	TGCGCCAGCAGCCAACTCCCGGGGACAGGTACGCTAGAGCAGTACTTC	CASSQLPGTGTLEQYF
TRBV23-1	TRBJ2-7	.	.	TGCGCCAGCAGTCAATCAATTAAGGGGTGGAGGGGGACCTACGAGCAGTACTTC	CASSQSIKGWRGTYEQYF
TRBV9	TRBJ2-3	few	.	TGTGCCAGCAGCGTAGGGGTTAGCACAGATACGCAGTATTTT	CASSVGVSTDTQYF
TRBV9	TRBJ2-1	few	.	TGTGCCAGTGGGGGAAAGAATGAGCAGTTCTTC	CASGGKNEQFF
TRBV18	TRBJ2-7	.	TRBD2	TGTGCCAGCTCACCTAGCGGGGGGACCTACGAGCAGTACTTC	CASSPSGGTYEQYF
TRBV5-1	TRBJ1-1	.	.	TGCGCCAGCAGCGTGAACACTGAAGCTTTCTTT	CASSVNTEAFF
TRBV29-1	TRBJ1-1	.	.	TGCAGCGTTGAGGGGCGTAACACTGAAGCTTTCTTT	CSVEGRNTEAFF
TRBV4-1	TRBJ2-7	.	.	TGCGCCAGCAGCCAAGAACAGGTACCCCACTCCTACGAGCAGTACTTC	CASSQEQVPHSYEQYF